The 25 T cell receptor beta chains reported below all come from one sample, sequenced in a study of T cells of healthy individuals. TCRdb used MiXCR to reprocess the 5' RACE reads, holding one entry per CDR3 protein. The table lists under 70,000 distinct CDR3 sequences, approximately 15% of them singletons. All receptors come from a human donor in good health.

This clonotype was observed a few times. V usage is TRBV21-1 and J usage is TRBJ2-7; whether TRBD1, the table's D call, matches the DNA was not checked. TRBV21-1 is a pseudogene. The CDR3 length is 16 residues. CDR3 residues: CASSKGGARRSYEQYF. The CDR3 nucleotides read TGTGCCAGCAGCAAAGGGGGGGCCCGCAGGAGCTACGAGCAGTACTTC.

Only a few counts were recorded for this clonotype. J is TRBJ2-5 and V is TRBV4-1, with TRBD1 matching over 12 bases. CDR1 is MGHRA, CDR2 YSYEKL, per germline. This CDR3 spans 16 amino acids. With V trimmed by 5 bases and J by 4 bases, 8 bases remained unmatched. The CDR3 here is CASSKMGQGAVETQYF. The CDR3 DNA reads TGCGCCAGCAGCAAAATGGGACAGGGGGCTGTAGAGACCCAGTACTTC.

This clonotype appeared many times. The V gene is TRBV5-1, the J gene TRBJ2-1; the D is unclear. The germline V gene encodes CDR1 SGHRS and CDR2 YFSETQ. Deletions cut 4 bases from V and 8 bases from J, with 13 bases between. The length of the CDR3 is 13 residues. The CDR3, as DNA: TGCGCCAGCAGCACCGACCCTTCCTATGAGCAGTTCTTC. The encoded protein is CASSTDPSYEQFF.

With regard to this clonotype: A much larger clone lies a single base off, so this may be a read error. J is TRBJ1-2 and V is TRBV19; D is possibly TRBD1 (5 bases). The V gene's germline CDR1 is LNHDA and CDR2 SQIVND (reference sequence). The CDR3 runs to 16 residues. The germline V and J ends were trimmed by 6 bases and 5 bases, with 22 bases remaining between them. In DNA, the CDR3 is TGTGCCAGTAGCCTGCAAAGCAGGGTAGCGGGGTATGGCTACACCTTC. Translating it yields CASSLQSRVAGYGYTF.

This clonotype showed up just a few times. The rearrangement uses TRBV7-8 and TRBJ2-7; unclear D gene. V lost 1 base and J 2 bases, leaving 9 bases between the germline ends. Germline assignment: CDR1 SGHVS and CDR2 FQNEAQ. The CDR3 loop spans 14 amino acids. This CDR3 is CASSLVRIPYEQYF. The CDR3 DNA reads as TGTGCCAGCAGCTTAGTTCGCATCCCCTACGAGCAGTACTTC. Supplemented by reference TRBV7-8 and TRBJ2-7, the full variable domain reads GAGVSQSPRYKVAKRGQDVALRCDPISGHVSLFWYQQALGQGPEFLTYFQNEAQLDKSGLPSDRFFAERPEGSVSTLKIQRTQQEDSAVYLCASSLVRIPYEQYFGPGTRLTVT.

This chain joins TRBV4-3 and TRBJ2-2; weak D call: TRBD1 (6 bases). The CDR3 sequence is 14 residues long. From germline, CDR1 is LGHNA and CDR2 YSLEER. Trimming removed 1 base from V and 5 bases from J, with 8 bases in between. In nucleotides, the CDR3 is TGCGCCAGCAGCCAAGGACAGGTTACCGGGGAGCTGTTTTTT. The encoded protein is CASSQGQVTGELFF.

The rearrangement links TRBV27 to TRBJ1-2, with 7 bases identical to TRBD1. V shed 6 bases and J 6 bases; nucleotides not matched to a gene: 4. Germline CDR1 and CDR2: MNHEY and SMNVEV (reference sequence). This CDR3 region has 12 residues. CDR3 amino acids: CASRGTANGYTF. The DNA for the CDR3 is TGTGCCAGCAGGGGGACAGCGAATGGCTACACCTTC.

This clonotype was detected a few times. This sequence joins TRBV7-9 and TRBJ1-4, with D maybe TRBD1 (6 bases). V was pared by 4 bases and J by 8 bases, with 14 bases between. Germline V gene sequence: CDR1 SEHNR, CDR2 FQNEAQ (reference sequence). This CDR3 is built from 14 residues. This CDR3 is CASSSTGTGEKLFF. CDR3 bases: TGTGCCAGCAGCTCAACAGGGACGGGCGAAAAACTGTTTTTT. The complete variable domain, with remaining parts taken from reference TRBV7-9 and TRBJ1-4, reads DTGVSQNPRHKITKRGQNVTFRCDPISEHNRLYWYRQTLGQGPEFLTYFQNEAQLEKSRLLSDRFSAERPKGSFSTLEIQRTEQGDSAMYLCASSSTGTGEKLFFGSGTQLSVL.

Ten or more counts support this clonotype. This sequence joins TRBV7-2 and TRBJ2-4; no definite D call. With 1 base removed from V and 3 bases from J, the gap between germline ends came to 13 bases. This CDR3 has 16 amino acids. In germline, CDR1 is SGHTA, CDR2 FQGNSA. The CDR3 region has the DNA TGTGCCAGCAGCTTAGAGGGCGGAAAGGGCAAAAACATTCAGTACTTC. Translated: CASSLEGGKGKNIQYF.

The CDR3 spells CASSFNLDSEAFF. CDR3 nucleotides: TGTGCCAGCAGCTTTAATTTGGACAGTGAAGCTTTCTTT. The chain has TRBV7-9 and TRBJ1-1; the D gene is possibly TRBD1 (6 bases). The CDR3 spans 13 residues. Looked up from germline, CDR1 is SEHNR and CDR2 is FQNEAQ (reference sequence). Trimming stripped 3 bases from V and 7 bases from J, with 12 bases between.

On this clonotype itself: An end of the junction differs from the germline gene, which may be a read error. The CDR3 nucleotides are TGTGCCGGCTCACCACCGGGACGCAGTGCCTACGAGCAGTACTTC. Amino acids: CAGSPPGRSAYEQYF. V gene TRBV18 combines with J gene TRBJ2-7, with D perhaps being TRBD1 or TRBD2 (5 bases each). This CDR3 region has 15 residues. The germline V gene has CDR1 KGHSH and CDR2 LQKENI.

This chain uses TRBV5-5 with TRBJ2-1, with D hard to call. The CDR3 spans 16 residues. The V end lost 0 bases, the J end lost 0 bases, and 10 bases lay between the germline ends. In germline, CDR1 is SGHKS, CDR2 YYEKEE (reference sequence). The DNA for the CDR3 is TGTGCCAGCAGCTTGGTTACTATTAGCTCCTACAATGAGCAGTTCTTC. Translated, it gives CASSLVTISSYNEQFF.

There are a few counts of this clonotype. The gene calls are TRBV10-3 and TRBJ2-5; tentatively, D is TRBD1 (6 bases). Trimming removed 2 bases from V and 4 bases from J, with 17 bases in between. CDR3 size: 16 residues. Germline V gives CDR1 ENHRY, CDR2 SYGVKD. The CDR3 reads CAISEPVTGLRETQYF. In nucleotides, the CDR3 is TGTGCCATCAGTGAGCCGGTGACAGGTTTAAGAGAGACCCAGTACTTC.

This clonotype was detected once. The genes are TRBV10-3 and TRBJ2-5, with 8 bases aligning to TRBD2. Trimming at V came to 7 bases and at J to 5 bases, leaving 9 bases not matched to a gene. This CDR3 comprises 14 residues. Germline CDR1 and CDR2: ENHRY and SYGVKD. CDR3 sequence reads: CAITYAGGWETQYF. CDR3 DNA: TGTGCCATCACCTATGCGGGGGGCTGGGAGACCCAGTACTTC.

The chain's CDR3 is CASRSTRVDTKQYF. The CDR3 DNA sequence: TGTGCCAGCAGGTCTACTAGAGTAGATACGAAGCAGTACTTC. The chain uses TRBV28 and TRBJ2-7, with D possibly being TRBD2 (5 bases). Germline V gene data show CDR1 as MDHEN and CDR2 as SYDVKM. Trimming left V 6 bases short and J 8 bases short, with 20 bases between. This CDR3 has 14 residues.

The table lists this clonotype with many counts. The J gene is TRBJ2-7, the V gene TRBV7-9, with D perhaps TRBD1 (6 bases). This CDR3 comprises 12 residues. V lost 4 bases and J 4 bases, leaving 8 bases between the germline ends. Per the germline V gene, CDR1 is SEHNR and CDR2 is FQNEAQ (reference sequence). The chain's CDR3 is CASSSTGYEQYF. CDR3 bases: TGTGCCAGCAGCTCAACAGGGTACGAGCAGTACTTC.

This clonotype has a count of ten or more. V is TRBV6-2 or TRBV6-3 and J is TRBJ1-6; D unresolved. Germline values: CDR1 MNHEY, CDR2 SVGEGT. Trimming stripped 2 bases from V and 7 bases from J, with 9 bases between. The CDR3 contains 14 residues. The CDR3 DNA reads as TGTGCCAGCAGTTACGATGGAAGGAATTCACCCCTCCACTTT. Amino acid sequence: CASSYDGRNSPLHF.

In its sample, this clonotype was seen many times. The genes are TRBV7-2 and TRBJ2-3, with 9 bases aligning to TRBD1. Germline trimming cut 5 bases from V and 2 bases from J; bases unmatched to any gene: 14. Looked up from germline, CDR1 is SGHTA and CDR2 is FQGNSA. The CDR3 contains 18 residues. The CDR3 bases are TGTGCCAGCAGCCGACGACAGGGGGTCACCTCATCCACAGATACGCAGTATTTT. Amino acids: CASSRRQGVTSSTDTQYF.

The gene calls are TRBV29-1 and TRBJ1-2; D is perhaps TRBD1 (6 bases). Germline loops: CDR1 SQVTM, CDR2 ANQGSEA. CDR3 size: 14 residues. Trimming took 5 bases from V and 0 from J, leaving 13 bases between them. The CDR3 protein is CSVRGGISNYGYTF. The CDR3 region has the DNA TGCAGCGTTCGAGGGGGTATCTCTAACTATGGCTACACCTTC.

This clonotype was seen a few times. This chain links TRBV27 with TRBJ2-7; 8 positions match TRBD2. Per the germline V gene, CDR1 is MNHEY and CDR2 is SMNVEV (reference sequence). J gave up 4 bases and V 2 bases, and 7 bases lay outside the gene matches. The CDR3 runs to 15 residues. In nucleotides, the CDR3 is TGTGCCAGCAGTTTACCCAGCGGGAGCCCTTACGAGCAGTACTTC. Its protein product is CASSLPSGSPYEQYF.

The CDR3 loop is CASSPEGGGTDTQYF. The CDR3 nucleotides are TGTGCCAGCAGCCCCGAGGGGGGGGGCACAGATACGCAGTATTTT. The J gene is TRBJ2-3, the V gene TRBV12-3 or TRBV12-4, with TRBD2 as a possible D gene (7 bases). This CDR3 region has 15 residues. V dropped 6 bases and J dropped 1 base, with 14 bases sitting between them.

This chain joins TRBV20-1 and TRBJ2-2; D might be TRBD2 (7 bases). The CDR3 totals 14 residues. Germline loops: CDR1 DFQATT, CDR2 SNEGSKA (reference sequence). Trimming took off 7 bases at V and 5 bases at J, with 17 bases between the two ends. Here the CDR3 reads CSVERGGRTGELFF. The CDR3 DNA sequence: TGCAGTGTTGAAAGGGGGGGCCGTACCGGGGAGCTGTTTTTT.

The chain couples TRBV6-2 or TRBV6-3 to TRBJ1-2; D remains ambiguous. CDR3 size: 17 residues. Trimming removed 6 bases at V and 1 base at J, with 21 bases between. Per germline, CDR1 MNHEY and CDR2 SVGEGT. DNA of the CDR3: TGTGCCAGCAGCTCCAGGACGGAAGGCCCTATTAACTATGGCTACACCTTC. Its translation is CASSSRTEGPINYGYTF.

This clonotype occurred a few times. The chain couples TRBV7-2 to TRBJ1-2; D is unclear. The CDR3 length is 12 residues. Germline assignment: CDR1 SGHTA and CDR2 FQGNSA. V lost 5 bases, J lost 5 bases, and 9 bases lay in between. In nucleotides, the CDR3 is TGTGCCAGCAGCCGGTCAGGATATGGCTACACCTTC. Protein product: CASSRSGYGYTF.

The sample holds many counts of this clonotype. The chain has TRBV4-1 and TRBJ2-1, with D tentatively TRBD1 (5 bases). Trimming pared 1 base from V and 10 bases from J, leaving 14 bases between. The CDR3 spans 14 residues. Germline CDR1 MGHRA, CDR2 YSYEKL. CDR3 residues: CASSQGWHRQEQFF. The CDR3 DNA sequence: TGCGCCAGCAGCCAAGGGTGGCACAGGCAAGAGCAGTTCTTC.